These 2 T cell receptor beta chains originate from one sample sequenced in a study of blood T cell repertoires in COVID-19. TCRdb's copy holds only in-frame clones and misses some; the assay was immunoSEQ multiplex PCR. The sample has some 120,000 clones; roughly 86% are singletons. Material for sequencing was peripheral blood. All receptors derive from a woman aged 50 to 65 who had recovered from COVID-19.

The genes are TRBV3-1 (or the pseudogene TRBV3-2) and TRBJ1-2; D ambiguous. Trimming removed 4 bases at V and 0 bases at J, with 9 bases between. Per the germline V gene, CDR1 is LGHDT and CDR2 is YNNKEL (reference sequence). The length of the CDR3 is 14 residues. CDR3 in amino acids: CASSPQYTNYGYTF. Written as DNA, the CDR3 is TGTGCCAGCAGCCCACAATATACTAACTATGGCTACACCTTC.

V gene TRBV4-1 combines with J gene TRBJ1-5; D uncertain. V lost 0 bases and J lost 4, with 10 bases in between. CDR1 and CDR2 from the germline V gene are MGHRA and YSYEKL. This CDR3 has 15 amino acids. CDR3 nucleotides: TGCGCCAGCAGCCAAGAACGACGAGCGAATCAGCCCCAGCATTTT. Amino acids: CASSQERRANQPQHF.